What follows is one T cell receptor (beta chain) and its context. Its antigen is unidentified. The source of the sample is a study of cytomegalovirus exposure and HLA in healthy donors. Overall study findings and caveats: The listing of roughly 160 TCR beta chains classed them as cytomegalovirus-associated.

The method was immunoSEQ multiplex PCR; TCRdb's version includes in-frame clones alone and lacks a portion of them. The table records hundreds of thousands of clones, about 86% of them present only once. The clonotype originates from a man aged 18 to 29 in good health and CMV-seronegative. Sequences were obtained from PBMCs.

CDR3 coding DNA: TGTGCCAGCAGTGATGGACAGGGCGGGGAGACCCAGTACTTC. Translated: CASSDGQGGETQYF. V usage is TRBV6-5 and J usage is TRBJ2-5; TRBD1 matches 8 bases. The CDR3 extends over 14 amino acids. In germline, CDR1 is MNHEY, CDR2 SVGAGI. The J segment lost 5 bases and the V segment lost 5 bases, leaving 7 bases of the junction unmatched.